This entry lists 20 T cell receptor beta chains sequenced from one sample in a study of glioma-infiltrating T cells. TCR alpha and beta CDR3 regions were amplified from RNA using iRepertoire nested multiplex PCR. TCRdb ran MiXCR on the multiplex PCR reads and lists one entry per CDR3 protein. Among around 120,000 distinct CDR3 sequences listed, about 25% were seen once. Sequenced: glioma tissue, nonneoplastic brain tissue, or PBMCs (not recorded which). Receptors were obtained from a human donor with low-grade glioma or glioblastoma, undergoing nonglioma brain surgery, or in good health (not recorded which).

This clonotype was seen more than once but under ten times. This sequence joins TRBV3-1 and TRBJ2-3; 8 positions agree with TRBD2. CDR1 is LGHDT and CDR2 is YNNKEL in the germline V gene (reference sequence). The CDR3 totals 17 residues. V trimming: 1 base; J trimming: 5 bases; junction bases outside the gene matches: 11. Written as DNA, the CDR3 is TGTGCCAGCAGCCAAGCGGCACCGGGGGGGCCCATAGATACGCAGTATTTT. It yields the protein CASSQAAPGGPIDTQYF.

V is TRBV12-3 or TRBV12-4 and J is TRBJ1-2, with unresolved D. This CDR3 contains 11 residues. V lost 5 bases and J lost 2, with 3 bases in between. DNA for the CDR3: TGTGCCAGCAGTCAGAACTATGGCTACACCTTC. It is translated as CASSQNYGYTF.

A word on this clonotype: A clone one base away is much larger, so this may be a read error. The rearrangement uses TRBV7-2 and TRBJ2-1; TRBD2 matches at 11 bases. CDR1 and CDR2 (germline): SGHTA, FQGNSA. The CDR3 is 17 residues long. V shed 2 bases and J 3 bases; nucleotides not matched to a gene: 6. CDR3 DNA: TGTGCCAGCAGCTTACCCACTAGCGGGGGAAACTACAATGAGCAGTTCTTC. Protein: CASSLPTSGGNYNEQFF.

The chain has TRBV3-1 and TRBJ1-5; no clear D. CDR3 length: 13 amino acids. Germline loops: CDR1 LGHDT, CDR2 YNNKEL (reference sequence). Trimming shortened V by 1 base and J by 4 bases, and 5 bases separated the two germline ends. The CDR3 DNA is TGTGCCAGCAGCCAAGTGAGGAATCAGCCCCAGCATTTT. It specifies CASSQVRNQPQHF.

The V gene is TRBV20-1, the J gene TRBJ2-2, with a weak D call TRBD1 (6 bases). The V and J ends lost 6 bases and 4 bases respectively, with 15 bases between them. Germline CDR1 DFQATT, CDR2 SNEGSKA (reference sequence). The CDR3 sequence is 14 residues long. The CDR3, as DNA: TGCAGTGCCGGCCCGGGACACGGCACCGGGGAGCTGTTTTTT. It yields the protein CSAGPGHGTGELFF.

CDR3 amino acids: CASSLSGGMVADTQYF. CDR3 DNA: TGTGCCAGCAGCTTAAGTGGGGGGATGGTGGCAGATACGCAGTATTTT. The chain employs TRBV7-3 and TRBJ2-3, with D maybe TRBD2 (6 bases). V dropped 1 base and J dropped 4 bases, with 15 bases sitting between them. This CDR3 region has 16 residues. Germline CDR1 SGHTA, CDR2 FQGTGA.

This clonotype was detected many times. This chain uses TRBV6-1 with TRBJ1-6; no firm D call. CDR1 and CDR2 (germline): MNHNS, SASEGT. V was clipped by 5 bases and J by 5 bases, with 10 bases between them. The length of the CDR3 is 14 residues. CDR3 bases: TGTGCCAGCAGTCTGTTGGGCAATAATTCACCCCTCCACTTT. This translates into CASSLLGNNSPLHF.

Concerning this clonotype itself: One junction end does not reproduce the germline sequence, and a read error may be involved. The rearrangement uses TRBV14 and TRBJ1-1; a weak D match, TRBD1 (5 bases). The CDR3 consists of 14 residues. Germline V gives CDR1 SGHDN, CDR2 FVKESK. Here the CDR3 DNA reads TGTGCCAGCAGCCGTACTCAGGGAGGCACTGAGGCTTTCTTT. Translating it yields CASSRTQGGTEAFF.

This clonotype has more than one count but fewer than ten. This chain joins TRBV11-2 and TRBJ2-7; D is perhaps TRBD1 (6 bases). V was shortened by 5 bases and J by 7 bases, with 12 bases between the two germline ends. The CDR3 covers 12 residues. Germline assignment: CDR1 SGHAT and CDR2 FQNNGV. CDR3 loop: CASSATGLEQYV. DNA for the CDR3: TGTGCCAGCAGCGCAACAGGGCTTGAGCAGTACGTC.

This clonotype has more than one count but fewer than ten. This chain joins TRBV14 and TRBJ2-7; D might be TRBD2 (6 bases). V was pared by 3 bases and J by 7 bases, with 13 bases between. From germline, CDR1 is SGHDN and CDR2 FVKESK. The CDR3 runs 13 residues. CDR3 amino acids: CASSQGGWTEQYV. The CDR3 DNA sequence: TGTGCCAGCAGCCAGGGGGGTTGGACTGAGCAGTACGTC.

This clonotype came up many times. The chain joins TRBV28 to TRBJ1-1, with TRBD1 as a possible D gene (6 bases). This CDR3 spans 15 amino acids. V was cut by 2 bases and J by 0 bases, with 10 bases left in between. CDR1 is MDHEN, CDR2 SYDVKM, per germline. CDR3 bases: TGTGCCAGCAGTTTAGGACAGTTCTTGAACACTGAAGCTTTCTTT. As protein: CASSLGQFLNTEAFF.

This clonotype has just a few counts. V is TRBV12-3 or TRBV12-4 and J is TRBJ2-3, with D tentatively TRBD2 (5 bases). The CDR3 loop spans 13 amino acids. Between the trimmed V and J ends, which lost 4 bases and 4 bases, there was a span of 9 bases. CDR3 sequence (DNA): TGTGCCAGCAGTTCCCGGGGAGCAGATACGCAGTATTTT. It yields the protein CASSSRGADTQYF.

The gene calls are TRBV2 and TRBJ2-3; no reliable D call. The germline V gene has CDR1 SNHLY and CDR2 FYNNEI. This CDR3 comprises 12 residues. Between the trimmed V and J ends, which lost 6 bases and 4 bases, there was a span of 8 bases. The CDR3, as DNA: TGTGCCAGCAGGGATAGAGCAGATACGCAGTATTTT. It is translated as CASRDRADTQYF.

This clonotype was counted between two and nine times. The chain joins TRBV7-3 to TRBJ2-3; possibly TRBD2 for D (6 bases). This CDR3 contains 14 residues. Germline CDR1 is SGHTA and CDR2 is FQGTGA. V lost 4 bases and J 2 bases, leaving 10 bases between the germline ends. The CDR3: CASSSRGNTDTQYF. The CDR3 DNA is TGTGCCAGCAGCTCGCGGGGTAACACAGATACGCAGTATTTT. The variable domain in full, with the rest retrieved from reference TRBV7-3 and TRBJ2-3, is GAGVSQTPSNKVTEKGKYVELRCDPISGHTALYWYRQSLGQGPEFLIYFQGTGAADDSGLPNDRFFAVRPEGSVSTLKIQRTERGDSAVYLCASSSRGNTDTQYFGPGTRLTVL.

This clonotype was counted between two and nine times. The chain combines TRBV12-3 or TRBV12-4 with TRBJ1-5; D possibly corresponds to TRBD1 (5 bases). V lost 3 bases and J lost 7, with 16 bases in between. CDR3 length: 15 amino acids. The CDR3 DNA reads TGTGCCAGCAGTTTTCTTGGGAGGGGTGGACAGCCCCAGCATTTT. Translation: CASSFLGRGGQPQHF.

The V call is TRBV24-1, the J call TRBJ2-7, with a possible D match to TRBD1 (6 bases). V lost 3 bases and J lost 7, with 21 bases in between. The V gene's germline CDR1 is KGHDR and CDR2 SFDVKD. CDR3 length: 16 residues. Here the CDR3 DNA reads TGTGCCACCAGTGATATCGGACAGCTCCTACTCCGGGAGCAGTACGTC. It codes for CATSDIGQLLLREQYV.

This clonotype was counted between two and nine times. CDR3: CASSYNPLHPGPSGNEQFF. DNA for the CDR3: TGTGCCAGCAGCTACAACCCACTACATCCGGGACCGAGCGGTAATGAGCAGTTCTTC. The chain uses TRBV7-9 and TRBJ2-1; D may correspond to TRBD1 or TRBD2 (5 bases each). This CDR3 is built from 19 residues. Trimming stripped 4 bases from V and 7 bases from J, with 29 bases between. Germline V gene lookup returns CDR1 SEHNR and CDR2 FQNEAQ (reference sequence).

In this sample, this clonotype turned up many times. V is TRBV27 and J is TRBJ2-5, with TRBD2 as a possible D gene (5 bases). CDR3 length equals 15 residues. V lost 0 bases and J 3 bases, leaving 11 bases between the germline ends. The germline gives CDR1 MNHEY, CDR2 SMNVEV (reference sequence). CDR3 bases: TGTGCCAGCAGTTTATCCGAGATAGCGAAAGAGACCCAGTACTTC. This encodes CASSLSEIAKETQYF.

In its sample, this clonotype was seen many times. The chain combines TRBV24-1 with TRBJ1-2; D gene unclear. This CDR3 comprises 13 residues. CDR1 KGHDR and CDR2 SFDVKD come from the germline V gene. The V and J ends lost 3 bases and 7 bases respectively, with 11 bases between them. CDR3 region: CATSDKVTGGYTF. The CDR3 nucleotides read TGTGCCACCAGTGATAAGGTTACGGGTGGCTACACCTTC.

This clonotype has only a few counts. This chain links TRBV7-3 with TRBJ2-2; D call uncertain. V lost 3 bases and J 5 bases, leaving 7 bases between the germline ends. This CDR3 has 13 amino acids. Per the germline V gene, CDR1 is SGHTA and CDR2 is FQGTGA. CDR3 sequence reads: CASSFDSTGELFF. DNA for the CDR3: TGTGCCAGCAGCTTTGACTCGACCGGGGAGCTGTTTTTT.